Included here is one T cell receptor beta chain sequence, with context. Clones were read by immunoSEQ multiplex PCR, and TCRdb kept only the in-frame ones, dropping some. The table records over 150,000 clones, about 94% of them present only once. The data derive from a study of control samples from healthy donors and cancer patients. Sequencing was done on a sample of blood. This receptor was taken from a man aged 40-50 years in good health.

CDR3: CASSSHTTGKNNSPLHF. CDR3 DNA: TGTGCCAGCAGTTCCCATACGACAGGGAAAAATAATTCACCCCTCCACTTT. The chain has TRBV27 and TRBJ1-6, with 7 bases lining up with TRBD1. V shed 4 bases, J shed 5 bases, and the junction held 11 bases outside the gene matches. In germline, CDR1 is MNHEY, CDR2 SMNVEV (reference sequence). The length of the CDR3 is 17 residues.